The 5 T cell receptor beta chains reported below all come from one sample, sequenced in a study of cytomegalovirus exposure and HLA in healthy donors (dated by TCRdb to about 2017). The library was obtained by the immunoSEQ multiplex PCR assay. For the multiplex PCR, a mixture combining 60 forward primers for TCR Vbeta segments and 13 reverse primers for TCR Jbeta segments was used. Imported from immuneACCESS, the table was reduced by TCRdb to in-frame sequences with V and J called. These copies leave out some clones; in studies compared against another copy, an unresolved V gene accounts for under half, and the cause of the remainder is not known. The table for this sample lists 100,000 or so clones; 73% of them were counted only once. The top ten constitute about 3.5% of the sample. The specimen sequenced was PBMCs. These receptors all come from a man aged 35-49 years in good health and CMV-seronegative.

The rearrangement uses TRBV25-1 and TRBJ2-5; D not certain. The DNA end favors TRBJ2-7, so the J call may be wrong. Per germline, CDR1 MGHDK and CDR2 SYGVNS. The CDR3 extends over 12 amino acids. CDR3 sequence reads: CASSDNLYEQYF. The CDR3 DNA reads TGTGCCAGCAGTGACAACCTCTACGAGCAGTACTTC.

A few counts support this clone. This same CDR3 is encoded by further DNA sequences in the sample. The chain links TRBV6-6 to TRBJ1-1, with 8 positions matching TRBD1. This CDR3 is built from 15 residues. Germline V gene lookup returns CDR1 MNHNY and CDR2 SVGAGI (reference sequence). Trimming removed 6 bases from V and 5 bases from J; junction bases left unmatched: 11. CDR3 region: CASSQQPGGRTEAFF. Here the CDR3 DNA reads TGTGCCAGCAGCCAGCAACCAGGGGGCCGGACTGAAGCTTTCTTT.

V and J are TRBV19 and TRBJ2-5; TRBD2 aligns across 11 bases. Germline-derived CDR1 and CDR2 are LNHDA and SQIVND (reference sequence). Unmatched junction bases numbered 6, after V lost 3 bases and J lost 3 bases. This CDR3 is built from 16 residues. CDR3 in amino acids: CASSMIAGGPEETQYF. The CDR3, as DNA: TGTGCCAGTAGTATGATAGCGGGGGGGCCGGAAGAGACCCAGTACTTC.

This clone appeared once. The chain is built from TRBV7-9 and TRBJ2-6; D perhaps matches TRBD1 (5 bases). The CDR3 sequence is 14 residues long. Germline assignment: CDR1 SEHNR and CDR2 FQNEAQ (reference sequence). V was cut by 10 bases and J by 1 base, with 11 bases left in between. CDR3 bases: TGTGCCATGGAGACAGTTTCTGGGGCCAACGTCCTGACTTTC. Encoded protein: CAMETVSGANVLTF.

The DNA of the CDR3 is TGTGCCAGCAGCTCAGTGAACACTGAAGCTTTCTTT. It encodes CASSSVNTEAFF. The rearrangement joins TRBV5-6 to TRBJ1-1; D is unresolved. Germline V gene sequence: CDR1 SGHDT, CDR2 YYEEEE. V lost 3 bases, J lost 0 bases, and 3 bases lay in between. The CDR3 covers 12 residues.